This T cell receptor beta chain was recovered during a study of response to subunit inactivated influenza vaccine. Findings and limits, study-wide: Each seasonal influenza vaccination, the authors suggested, recruits few new T cells.

TCRdb reprocessed the RT-PCR reads via MiXCR and lists one record per CDR3 protein. The sample yields around 750,000 distinct CDR3 sequences, roughly 20% seen once. This clonotype showed up just a few times. The antigen is undetermined. This receptor was taken from a man aged 50 or older who received an inactivated influenza vaccine. The sample was PBMCs from blood, taken 4 to 6 days after vaccination.

The CDR3 region is CASSRNSGYEQYF. CDR3 sequence (DNA): TGTGCCAGCAGCCGTAATTCGGGTTACGAGCAGTACTTC. This sequence joins TRBV7-2 and TRBJ2-7; D remains unclear. Looked up from germline, CDR1 is SGHTA and CDR2 is FQGNSA. This CDR3 contains 13 residues. V was trimmed by 5 bases and J by 4 bases, leaving 12 bases between them.